These T cell receptor beta chains were read from a single sample in a study of blood T cell repertoires in COVID-19. Assay used: immunoSEQ multiplex PCR; TCRdb lists only in-frame clones, some missing. Of about 240,000 clones in the sample, approximately 85% were seen once. The sample comprised peripheral blood. These receptor sequences come from a woman aged 55-69 years with active or convalescent COVID-19. Both conserved end residues are part of each CDR3. A D gene is named only where the DNA matches it firmly. A row's size may be missing; if present it is once, few, many or a size class.

>TRBJ1-6|TRBV4-1|-|-
CASSQEIARESNSPLHF
TGCGCCAGCAGCCAAGAGATCGCCCGGGAGTCTAATTCACCCCTCCACTTT
>TRBJ2-3|TRBV5-4|TRBD1|-
CASSLRDSGPTDTQYF
TGTGCCAGCAGCTTGCGGGACAGCGGCCCCACAGATACGCAGTATTTT
>TRBJ2-7|TRBV19|-|-
CASSIAQGTYEQYF
TGTGCCAGTAGTATAGCACAGGGCACCTACGAGCAGTACTTC
>TRBJ1-5|TRBV4-1|TRBD1|-
CASSRGTGGEGQPQHF
TGCGCCAGCAGCCGGGGGACAGGGGGCGAGGGGCAGCCCCAGCATTTT
>TRBJ2-2|TRBV11-2|-|-
CASSLGLALAGELFF
TGTGCCAGCAGCTTAGGTCTAGCGCTTGCCGGGGAGCTGTTTTTT
>TRBJ2-7|TRBV21-1|-|-
CASTLYREGSYEQYF
TGTGCCAGCACCCTCTATCGGGAGGGCTCCTACGAGCAGTACTTC
>TRBJ2-1|TRBV5-1|-|-
CASSLGADSYNEQFF
TGCGCCAGCAGCTTGGGTGCAGACTCCTACAATGAGCAGTTCTTC
>TRBJ1-6|TRBV5-6|TRBD1|once
CASSRGTGDNSPLHF
TGTGCCAGCAGCCGGGGGACAGGGGACAATTCACCCCTCCACTTT
>TRBJ2-7|TRBV6-5|-|-
CASSTPGHSYEQYF
TGTGCCAGCAGTACCCCGGGTCACTCCTACGAGCAGTACTTC
>TRBJ2-2|TRBV6-4|TRBD1|-
CASSDSPGGSGELFF
TGTGCCAGCAGTGACTCCCCAGGGGGCAGCGGGGAGCTGTTTTTT
>TRBJ2-7|TRBV6-5|-|-
CASRIDSGREQYF
TGTGCCAGCCGGATCGACTCAGGGCGCGAGCAGTACTTC
>TRBJ1-5|TRBV7-2|TRBD1|-
CASSPGQGFNQPQHF
TGTGCCAGCAGCCCGGGACAGGGATTCAATCAGCCCCAGCATTTT
>TRBJ1-6|TRBV2|-|few
CASSEIGQPNSPLHF
TGTGCCAGCAGTGAAATAGGACAGCCCAATTCACCCCTCCACTTT
>TRBJ2-3|TRBV6-6|TRBD1|-
CASSLTGQGGDTQYF
TGTGCCAGCAGCCTTACGGGACAGGGTGGAGATACGCAGTATTTT
>TRBJ1-6|TRBV19|-|-
CASSISSGARPLHF
TGTGCCAGTAGTATAAGCAGTGGGGCAAGGCCCCTCCACTTT
>TRBJ1-5|TRBV12-5|TRBD1|-
CASVGTVSNQPQHF
TGTGCTAGTGTGGGGACAGTCAGCAATCAGCCCCAGCATTTT
>TRBJ2-3|TRBV5-6|-|-
CASSLGRSPETDTQYF
TGTGCCAGCAGCTTGGGCCGCTCCCCGGAGACAGATACGCAGTATTTT
>TRBJ2-3|TRBV2|-|-
CASSGGPLTDTQYF
TGTGCCAGCAGTGGCGGGCCCTTAACAGATACGCAGTATTTT
>TRBJ1-1|TRBV11-2|-|once
CASRRTQGWDTEAFF
TGTGCCAGCAGACGAACGCAGGGGTGGGACACTGAAGCTTTCTTT
>TRBJ1-3|TRBV6-5|TRBD1|many
CASSWTGKAGNTIYF
TGTGCCAGCAGTTGGACAGGGAAGGCTGGAAACACCATATATTTT
>TRBJ1-6|TRBV5-6|TRBD1|-
CASSLGGAGGNSPLHF
TGTGCCAGCAGCTTGGGTGGAGCAGGGGGTAATTCACCCCTCCACTTT
>TRBJ1-2|TRBV20-1|-|-
CSATGNYGYTF
TGCAGTGCCACAGGGAACTATGGCTACACCTTC
>TRBJ2-3|TRBV7-9|-|few
CASSFSGTTDTQYF
TGTGCCAGCAGCTTCAGCGGAACCACAGATACGCAGTATTTT
>TRBJ2-5|TRBV18|-|-
CASSPPAGQETQYF
TGTGCCAGCTCACCACCGGCAGGGCAAGAGACCCAGTACTTC
>TRBJ2-2|TRBV3-1/TRBV3-2|TRBD2|-
CASSYSSTLAGVNTGELFF
TGTGCCAGCAGCTATTCGTCGACCCTAGCGGGGGTAAACACCGGGGAGCTGTTTTTT
>TRBJ2-7|TRBV18|TRBD2|-
CASSPGAGGNSYEQYF
TGTGCCAGCTCACCGGGAGCGGGGGGAAACTCCTACGAGCAGTACTTC
>TRBJ2-7|TRBV4-2|-|few
CASSQVPVPSSYEQYF
TGTGCCAGCAGCCAAGTACCGGTCCCGAGCTCCTACGAGCAGTACTTC
>TRBJ1-2|TRBV28|TRBD1|-
CASSSITPGQGPYGYTF
TGTGCCAGCAGCTCAATTACTCCGGGACAGGGCCCTTATGGCTACACCTTC
>TRBJ1-3|TRBV19|-|once
CASSIRGAGNTIYF
TGTGCCAGTAGTATCAGGGGTGCTGGAAACACCATATATTTT
>TRBJ2-3|TRBV7-3|-|-
CASSPSGQLTDTQYF
TGTGCCAGCAGCCCCTCTGGACAGCTCACAGATACGCAGTATTTT
>TRBJ2-3|TRBV7-2|TRBD2|few
CASSRRAGTTDTQYF
TGTGCCAGCAGCCGCAGAGCGGGGACCACAGATACGCAGTATTTT
>TRBJ1-2|TRBV19|-|-
CASSTQQGRDGYTF
TGTGCCAGTAGTACCCAACAGGGTAGAGACGGCTACACCTTC
>TRBJ1-1|TRBV29-1|-|-
CSATGDTLNTEAFF
TGCAGCGCCACCGGGGATACATTGAACACTGAAGCTTTCTTT
>TRBJ1-5|TRBV2|TRBD1|-
CASRGTENRPQHF
TGTGCCAGCAGGGGGACAGAAAACCGGCCCCAGCATTTT
>TRBJ2-2|TRBV5-1|TRBD2|-
CASSLVLAGSTGELFF
TGCGCCAGCAGCTTGGTACTAGCGGGGAGCACCGGGGAGCTGTTTTTT
>TRBJ2-1|TRBV19|-|-
CASSTPRGSSYNEQFF
TGTGCCAGTAGTACCCCTCGGGGGAGCTCCTACAATGAGCAGTTCTTC